The following is a T cell receptor beta chain sequence with its context. Germline CDR1 and CDR2: SGDLS and YYNGEE. The CDR3 runs to 16 residues. The V gene end was trimmed by 2 bases and the J gene end by 7 bases; junction bases not matched to a gene: 10. Primers used in a second PCR of about 6 to 12 cycles were a sample-barcoded 5' primer and a J-beta primer mix. Each cDNA molecule received a tag from a template-switch adaptor that had 12 random nucleotides. TCRdb reprocessed the 5' RACE reads via MiXCR and lists one record per CDR3 protein. The sample yields about 1 million distinct CDR3 sequences, over 35% seen once. These data belong to a study of blood T cells in healthy people across ages. Each donor's blood draw was roughly 9.5 milliliters of peripheral blood.

The chain recombines TRBV9 with TRBJ2-1, with 9 bases lining up with TRBD2. The material sequenced was blood. The sequence came from a woman aged 55 to 70 in good health. The CDR3 is CASSVIGGRAGNEQFF. CDR3 bases: TGTGCCAGCAGCGTCATCGGCGGGAGGGCCGGTAATGAGCAGTTCTTC.